Below, 20 T cell receptor beta chains from the same sample are listed, as sequenced in a study of cytomegalovirus exposure and HLA in healthy donors. The PCR ran on 60 Vbeta and 13 Jbeta primers. The assay was immunoSEQ multiplex PCR, and TCRdb's table has in-frame clones only and misses some. In the table there are about 82,000 clones, around 80% of which are singletons. Specimen: PBMCs. The source is a human donor in good health.

The chain has TRBV29-1 and TRBJ2-5; 8 positions agree with TRBD1. The J segment lost 5 bases and the V segment lost 3 bases, leaving 8 bases of the junction unmatched. CDR1 is SQVTM, CDR2 ANQGSEA, per germline. This CDR3 is 14 amino acids long. This CDR3 reads CSVDGQGWRETQYF. The CDR3 coding sequence is TGCAGCGTTGATGGACAGGGCTGGAGGGAGACCCAGTACTTC.

The chain employs TRBV30 and TRBJ2-5; 9 bases are a match to TRBD2. The CDR3 has 17 residues. Germline assignment: CDR1 GTSNPN and CDR2 SVGIG (reference sequence). V was pared by 3 bases and J by 2 bases, with 13 bases of the junction left unmatched. The CDR3 sequence is CAWRWGPAGGGQETQYF. In DNA, the CDR3 is TGTGCCTGGAGATGGGGACCAGCGGGGGGTGGACAAGAGACCCAGTACTTC.

The chain employs TRBV10-3 and TRBJ1-5, with TRBD1 as a possible D gene (5 bases). The V and J ends lost 3 bases and 3 bases respectively, with 15 bases between them. This CDR3 is built from 16 residues. CDR1 is ENHRY and CDR2 is SYGVKD in the germline V gene. The CDR3 DNA reads as TGTGCCATCAGTGACCCGGGGGGAGCACCCAATCAGCCCCAGCATTTT. Translating gives CAISDPGGAPNQPQHF.

This clone appeared a few times. The chain joins TRBV7-2 to TRBJ2-1; D is unresolved. The CDR3 consists of 12 residues. The V gene lost 3 bases and the J gene lost 4 bases, with 4 bases spanning the gap. Germline V CDR1 and CDR2: SGHTA, FQGNSA. This CDR3 is CASSFRYNEQFF. The CDR3 DNA follows: TGTGCCAGCAGCTTCAGATACAATGAGCAGTTCTTC.

The chain joins TRBV6-5 to TRBJ2-7; tentative D call: TRBD2 (5 bases). Germline assignment: CDR1 MNHEY and CDR2 SVGAGI. CDR3 size: 13 residues. Deletions cut 4 bases from V and 2 bases from J, with 9 bases between. DNA of the CDR3: TGTGCCAGCAGTTCGGACTTAACCTACGAGCAGTACTTC. This gives the protein CASSSDLTYEQYF.

V and J are TRBV7-2 and TRBJ2-7; TRBD1 matches 7 bases. Germline CDR1 is SGHTA and CDR2 is FQGNSA. The CDR3 runs to 14 residues. V lost 4 bases, J lost 2 bases, and 5 bases stayed unmatched. The CDR3 loop is CASSSYRGPYEQYF. CDR3 in DNA: TGTGCCAGCAGCTCATACAGGGGTCCCTACGAGCAGTACTTC. Combining the CDR3 with reference TRBV7-2 and TRBJ2-7 gives the whole variable domain GAGVSQSPSNKVTEKGKDVELRCDPISGHTALYWYRQSLGQGLEFLIYFQGNSAPDKSGLPSDRFSAERTGGSVSTLTIQRTQQEDSAVYLCASSSYRGPYEQYFGPGTRLTVT.

This clone was detected only a few times. This rearrangement joins TRBV6-5 to TRBJ1-5; weak D call: TRBD1 (6 bases). Trimming cost V 5 bases and J 3 bases, with 14 bases left between them. Per the germline V gene, CDR1 is MNHEY and CDR2 is SVGAGI. The CDR3 has 15 amino acids. CDR3 nucleotides: TGTGCCAGCAGTCGCCGCGACAGGATCAATCAGCCCCAGCATTTT. It codes for CASSRRDRINQPQHF.

This clone was counted a few times. The rearrangement uses TRBV7-2 and TRBJ2-7; D perhaps matches TRBD1 (6 bases). V gave up 1 base and J gave up 6 bases, with 13 bases separating them. Germline values: CDR1 SGHTA, CDR2 FQGNSA. The CDR3 has 14 residues. The CDR3 coding sequence is TGTGCCAGCAGCTTAGATAGGGGGTTTGGCGAGCAGTACTTC. Its translation: CASSLDRGFGEQYF.

In the case of this clone: Other nucleotide sequences in the sample specify the same CDR3. This rearrangement joins TRBV19 to TRBJ1-5; D uncertain. The length of the CDR3 is 12 residues. In germline, CDR1 is LNHDA, CDR2 SQIVND (reference sequence). V lost 3 bases to trimming and J lost 4 bases, with 4 bases between them. The CDR3 coding sequence is TGTGCCAGTAGTATCGGTAATCAGCCCCAGCATTTT. Translation: CASSIGNQPQHF.

This chain links TRBV5-6 with TRBJ2-3; D not certain. Trimming cost V 0 bases and J 5 bases, with 7 bases left between them. The V gene's germline CDR1 is SGHDT and CDR2 YYEEEE. The CDR3 loop spans 13 amino acids. In DNA form, the CDR3 reads TGTGCCAGCAGCTTGGGATACGGAGATACGCAGTATTTT. It specifies CASSLGYGDTQYF. Full variable domain (missing parts from reference TRBV5-6 and TRBJ2-3): DAGVTQSPTHLIKTRGQQVTLRCSPKSGHDTVSWYQQALGQGPQFIFQYYEEEERQRGNFPDRFSGHQFPNYSSELNVNALLLGDSALYLCASSLGYGDTQYFGPGTRLTVL.

The chain has TRBV11-2 and TRBJ2-1; 8 nucleotides align to TRBD2. V trimming: 2 bases; J trimming: 4 bases; junction bases outside the gene matches: 7. Germline values: CDR1 SGHAT, CDR2 FQNNGV. CDR3 size: 16 residues. As DNA, the CDR3 is TGTGCCAGCAGCTTATATTCGGCGGGGGGATACAATGAGCAGTTCTTC. Translating it yields CASSLYSAGGYNEQFF.

The gene calls are TRBV5-5 and TRBJ1-1; the D is unclear. V dropped 4 bases and J dropped 4 bases, with 20 bases sitting between them. CDR1 is SGHKS and CDR2 is YYEKEE in the germline V gene (reference sequence). This CDR3 contains 16 residues. CDR3 protein: CASSDGVTGQLTEAFF. CDR3 nucleotide sequence: TGTGCCAGCAGCGACGGGGTTACTGGCCAACTCACTGAAGCTTTCTTT.

This clone was seen a single time. Here the CDR3 DNA reads TGTGCCAGAAACCCGGACGGGTTGGAGGAAAGTGAAGCTTTCTTT. It encodes CARNPDGLEESEAFF. The chain is built from TRBV5-3 and TRBJ1-1, with no clear D. TRBV5-3 is annotated as an ORF whose role is uncertain. Between the trimmed V and J ends, which lost 6 bases and 7 bases, there was a span of 22 bases. The length of the CDR3 is 15 residues.

This chain connects TRBV6-6 to TRBJ1-5, with D perhaps TRBD1 (5 bases). This CDR3 region has 12 residues. Germline lookup yields CDR1 MNHNY and CDR2 SVGAGI (reference sequence). Trimming took off 6 bases at V and 6 bases at J, with 9 bases between the two ends. The CDR3 nucleotides are TGTGCCAGCAGGCAGACAGTTCAGCCCCAGCATTTT. This sequence encodes CASRQTVQPQHF.

The chain is built from TRBV5-1 and TRBJ1-1; D is unclear. Germline V CDR1 and CDR2: SGHRS, YFSETQ. V was clipped by 1 base and J by 1 base, with 5 bases between them. This CDR3 spans 13 amino acids. This CDR3 reads CASSLTANTEAFF. CDR3 bases: TGCGCCAGCAGCTTGACAGCGAACACTGAAGCTTTCTTT. Combining the CDR3 with reference TRBV5-1 and TRBJ1-1 gives the whole variable domain KAGVTQTPRYLIKTRGQQVTLSCSPISGHRSVSWYQQTPGQGLQFLFEYFSETQRNKGNFPGRFSGRQFSNSRSEMNVSTLELGDSALYLCASSLTANTEAFFGQGTRLTVV.

The rearrangement links TRBV18 to TRBJ1-2; 9 bases fit TRBD1. CDR3 length: 16 residues. Germline CDR1 reads KGHSH; CDR2 reads LQKENI. With 2 bases clipped from V and 6 bases from J, the junction kept 10 bases outside the gene matches. For the CDR3, the DNA is TGTGCCAGCTCACCAGATCACGACAGGGGGTCGGATGGCTACACCTTC. Its protein is CASSPDHDRGSDGYTF.

The chain recombines TRBV4-1 with TRBJ2-5; D possibly corresponds to TRBD2 (5 bases). Between the trimmed V and J ends, which lost 4 bases and 4 bases, there was a span of 10 bases. CDR1 is MGHRA, CDR2 YSYEKL, per germline. The CDR3 totals 13 residues. This CDR3 is CASSPPGRETQYF. The CDR3 region has the DNA TGCGCCAGCAGCCCTCCGGGAAGAGAGACCCAGTACTTC.

In this sample, this clone turned up a few times. The chain employs TRBV5-4 and TRBJ2-3, with TRBD2 identical over 8 bases. This CDR3 has 18 amino acids. Germline CDR1 is SGHNT and CDR2 is YYREEE (reference sequence). With 1 base clipped from V and 5 bases from J, the junction kept 15 bases outside the gene matches. The CDR3 region has the DNA TGTGCCAGCAGCTTGAGACAGTTTGCCGGGGGGGCGGTAGATACGCAGTATTTT. Residues: CASSLRQFAGGAVDTQYF.

The rearrangement uses TRBV18 and TRBJ1-6; 10 positions match TRBD1. Trimming took 2 bases from V and 6 from J; bases not matched to a gene: 4. Germline V gives CDR1 KGHSH, CDR2 LQKENI. This CDR3 region has 16 residues. For the CDR3, the DNA is TGTGCCAGCTCACCATCAGGACAGGGGGGTAATTCACCCCTCCACTTT. It specifies CASSPSGQGGNSPLHF. Drawing the rest from reference TRBV18 and TRBJ1-6, the complete variable domain is NAGVMQNPRHLVRRRGQEARLRCSPMKGHSHVYWYRQLPEEGLKFMVYLQKENIIDESGMPKERFSAEFPKEGPSILRIQQVVRGDSAAYFCASSPSGQGGNSPLHFGNGTRLTVT.

CDR3 in DNA: TGTGCCAGCAGCCACCGGACGGGAAATGAAAAACTGTTTTTT. This codes for CASSHRTGNEKLFF. The rearrangement uses TRBV4-2 and TRBJ1-4; D gene uncertain. Between the trimmed V and J ends, which lost 3 bases and 5 bases, there was a span of 10 bases. Germline CDR1 and CDR2: LGHNA and YNFKEQ. The CDR3 has 14 amino acids.